This TCR beta chain was sequenced during a study of post-analysis software for immune sequencing data. Overall study results and limits: About five TRBV segments appeared more often in patients than in controls, and TRBV5-6, TRBV5-1 and TRBV20-1 were among these. Significantly decreased normalized Chao1 diversity was recorded for multiple sclerosis patients relative to controls.

Presence of unique molecular identifiers characterized the TCR beta cDNA libraries. The T cell input of about 1 to 10 million gave 400,000 to 500,000 cDNA molecules. One entry per CDR3 protein results from TCRdb running MiXCR on the PCR reads. The table shows roughly 430,000 distinct CDR3 sequences, with roughly 40% occurring only once. Worth noting for this clonotype: Its antigen is unknown.

Losses at the gene ends were 3 bases for V and 7 bases for J; bases not matched to a gene: 9. The CDR3 has 15 amino acids. CDR1 and CDR2 from the germline V gene are SGHTA and FQGNSA. The source material was blood. The sequence was obtained from a girl aged 2-10 years with multiple sclerosis. This chain uses TRBV7-2 with TRBJ2-1; 7 bases align to TRBD2. CDR3 sequence reads: CASSLGLTGANEQFF. The CDR3 coding sequence is TGTGCCAGCAGCTTGGGACTAACGGGAGCAAATGAGCAGTTCTTC. The full variable domain, with the rest looked up from reference TRBV7-2 and TRBJ2-1, is GAGVSQSPSNKVTEKGKDVELRCDPISGHTALYWYRQSLGQGLEFLIYFQGNSAPDKSGLPSDRFSAERTGGSVSTLTIQRTQQEDSAVYLCASSLGLTGANEQFFGPGTRLTVL.